This T cell receptor beta chain is from a study of beta chain features in type 1 diabetes. Overall study results and limits: Patients with Type 1 diabetes showed moderately but significantly shorter TCRB CDR3s in all four CD4+ subsets.

Every donor provided one heparinised blood draw, which averaged about 120 mL. Sequenced material consisted of expressed TCRB transcripts (all of the isolated RNA was reverse transcribed). Several million reads was the average for naive, central memory and regulatory T cell samples. Data came from immunoSEQ multiplex PCR; TCRdb stores just in-frame clones and leaves some out. The sample contains 150,000 to 200,000 clones, 8% to 9.5% of which appear only once. This clone turned up a few times. The antigen remains unidentified. Sequencing was carried out using central memory CD4+ T cells from blood. The receptor was derived from a woman aged 18 to 35 with type 1 diabetes.

The CDR3 loop is CASSPLGPRGKVEQFF. DNA of the CDR3: TGTGCCAGCAGCCCACTGGGACCCAGGGGGAAGGTTGAGCAGTTCTTC. The chain combines TRBV21-1 with TRBJ2-1; TRBD1, as called in the table, went unchecked against the DNA. TRBV21-1 is an annotated pseudogene. The CDR3 length is 16 residues.